This note documents a single TCR beta chain sequence. Its antigen is not identified. Primers included in the PCR were 60 Vbeta and 13 Jbeta primers. Method: immunoSEQ multiplex PCR; TCRdb's copy keeps in-frame clones and lacks some. Of about 190,000 clones listed, almost 75% are singletons. V gave up 3 bases and J gave up 5 bases, with 13 bases separating them. CDR1 and CDR2 from the germline V gene are MDHEN and SYDVKM. The CDR3 is 14 residues long. These data originate in a study of cytomegalovirus exposure and HLA in healthy donors. Points from the study as a whole: Some V segments, TRBV6-2 and TRBV6-3 among them, were indistinguishable and were therefore excluded. The study carried out a later analysis of TCR beta sequences. It associated some 17,000 of them with specific HLA alleles at a false discovery rate of 0.05. TCR sequences were mostly rare, though some public TCRs occurred in many donors. Most TCR beta V segments were productive about 90% or about 30% of the time in an earlier analysis.

This TCR was sampled from a woman aged 25 to 39 in good health and CMV-seropositive. The chain joins TRBV28 to TRBJ1-2; D possibly corresponds to TRBD1 (6 bases). Sequenced: PBMCs. In nucleotides, the CDR3 is TGTGCCAGCAGTTTGGGGGCAGTCCAGTATGGCTACACCTTC. Translating it yields CASSLGAVQYGYTF.